One T cell receptor beta chain is described in this entry. Its cognate antigen is unknown. The CDR3 extends over 13 amino acids. The germline V gene has CDR1 DFQATT and CDR2 SNEGSKA (reference sequence). Between the trimmed V and J ends, which lost 5 bases and 8 bases, there was a span of 16 bases. TCRdb fed the reads into MiXCR, producing one record per CDR3 protein. This sample has 200,000 to 300,000 distinct CDR3 sequences, with around 12% found just once. These data come from a study of T cell repertoires in cytomegalovirus infection. For the study at large: It was the public TCR beta signatures that indicated both CMV infection and matching HLA type.

Whole-study results and caveats: What dominated the ex vivo response were HLA-C-restricted CMV-specific TCR beta clonotypes. Identification of carriers of CMV plus the relevant HLA was performed using cumulative public TCR beta family frequency.

Sequenced: PBMCs. The chain recombines TRBV20-1 with TRBJ2-1, with D unresolved. The receptor was derived from a human donor in good health (CMV status not recorded). Some clones in this sample may be carry-over from other donors' samples. In DNA form, the CDR3 reads TGCAGTGCTGCCAGCATGTCGGTCGATGAGCAGTTCTTC. Residues: CSAASMSVDEQFF.